This T cell receptor (beta chain) was identified in a study of beta chain features in type 1 diabetes. Study-wide background: Age, gender, cell numbers and subset yield matched between patients and controls. Whole-study findings and limits: Diminished insertions and augmented deletions at VDJ junctions characterized type 1 diabetes patients. It was possible that PCR favored shorter templates, equally so in patients and controls.

Note on this clone: Antigen unknown.

Reverse transcription of all isolated RNA meant that expressed TCRB transcripts were sequenced. Sequenced by immunoSEQ multiplex PCR; TCRdb stores in-frame clones only, minus some. The sample comprises around 300,000 clones, 8% of which are singletons, and more than 1% rests with the top ten. V shed 2 bases and J 2 bases; nucleotides not matched to a gene: 2. Germline CDR1 MGHRA, CDR2 YSYEKL. CDR3 length equals 14 residues. CD4+ naive, central memory, regulatory and stem cell-like memory subsets were isolated by sorting on CD45RO/CCR7/CD25/CD127/CD95/CD27. J is TRBJ2-7 and V is TRBV4-1; 8 bases agree with TRBD1. The sample comprised central memory CD4+ T cells from blood. The clonotype comes from a young woman in good health. The CDR3: CASSQTTGAYEQYV. The CDR3 DNA follows: TGCGCCAGCAGCCAAACGACAGGGGCCTACGAGCAGTACGTC.